What follows describes a single T cell receptor beta chain. Its antigen is unknown. It was into CD45RA+ naive and CD45RA-negative memory subsets that the CD4+ cells were split. This CDR3 has 14 amino acids. These data originate in a study of shared clonotypes between healthy human individuals. Study-wide results and caveats: The four-donor shared clonotypes exceeded non-shared clonotypes in generation probability, with non-shared ones scoring lower.

TCRdb keeps only in-frame clones here, not all; method: immunoSEQ multiplex PCR. In the table there are roughly 2.5 million clones, around nine tenths of which are singletons. The chain couples TRBV21-1 to TRBJ2-7. TRBV21-1 constitutes a pseudogene. Sequences were obtained from naive CD4+ T cells sorted from blood. As to subset: CD45RA+ positively selected. The source of this sequence is a man in his late teens or twenties in good health. CDR3 in DNA: TGTGCCAGCAGCAACATAATTGGCTCCTACGAGCAGTACTTC. This encodes CASSNIIGSYEQYF.